This T cell receptor beta chain derives from a study of T cell responses to AZD1222 COVID-19 vaccine. Overall study context: Recipients boosted at about 4 weeks or about 12 weeks are pooled. Study-wide results and limits: Spike-specific TCR breadth and depth grew following two AZD1222 doses. White British ancestry dominated among donors, who included more females, and clonal diversity was possibly underestimated.

This CDR3 has 14 residues. Trimming left V 6 bases short and J 3 bases short, with 15 bases between. Germline loops: CDR1 SNHLY, CDR2 FYNNEI. A word on this clone: The antigen is undetermined.

Only in-frame clones appear in the TCRdb table, and some are missing; sequencing was by immunoSEQ multiplex PCR. In the table there are 100,000 or so clones, around nine tenths of which are singletons. The TCR was taken from an adult in good health. This specimen was peripheral blood, taken on day 0 of AZD1222 vaccination. The chain joins TRBV2 to TRBJ2-7, with D possibly being TRBD1 (6 bases). CDR3 loop: CASRYGTWDYEQYF. The CDR3 nucleotides read TGTGCCAGCAGATATGGGACATGGGACTACGAGCAGTACTTC.